This T cell receptor beta chain derives from a study of blood T cell repertoires in COVID-19 (dated by TCRdb to 2020 to 2021). Turning to the overall study: Collaborator samples came from the United States, Italy and Spain and covered acute and convalescent phases of COVID-19. Where HLA class I and class II types were available, the types were taken from metadata supplied by the sample provider, not from assay-based typing. The sample metadata nearly always contained a de-identified subject ID, COVID-19 status, age in years and sex. The repertoires were made available in a free public database intended to serve as a resource for research on the immune response to SARS-CoV-2. Samples came from the ongoing ImmuneRACE study (first 160 participants) plus 1,254 subjects from 6 global collaborators. The dataset comprised deeply sampled blood TCRbeta repertoires from subjects exposed to, actively infected with, or recovered from COVID-19. The material from the prospective study consisted of cDNA or gDNA derived from T cells, B-cell-depleted T cells, or PBMCs. General findings and caveats noted by the study authors: Clinical and demographic metadata were provided uncurated, with the amount varying by source and participant.

CDR1 and CDR2 are drawn from the germline V gene (reference sequence): LNHDA, SQIVND. CDR3 length: 13 amino acids, cysteine to phenylalanine. Here the CDR3 DNA is all that survives: 39 bases in frame from base 1. Trimming leaves V shorter by 4 bases and J shorter by 7 bases, with the junction holding 4 bases beyond the gene matches. TCRbeta CDR3 regions were amplified from genomic DNA by means of the immunoSEQ Assay, a bias-controlled multiplex PCR. As for the authors' bioinformatics: The number of nucleated cells in each sample was estimated from the amplification of reference gene primers within the assay. Sequence reads were collapsed and filtered to measure the absolute abundance of every unique TCRbeta CDR3 rearrangement. Productive Simpson clonality was computed per sample as the square root of Simpson's diversity index over productive rearrangements. TCRdb carries this immuneACCESS record with in-frame sequences only. Its versions omit some clonotypes, under half of them owing to an unresolved V gene in the studies checked, with the rest unexplained. Clone size and V and J calls were adopted from that table, with D and trimming inferred from the DNA. Present in this sample are tens of thousands of clones, around nine tenths of which were seen just once. The ten largest clones represent 7% to 9% of the sample.

Collaborating institutions collected whole blood in K2EDTA tubes following their own protocols. For TCRbeta analysis, collaborator samples were shipped as frozen whole blood, as isolated PBMCs, or as DNA extracted from either sample type. A note on this clone: The clone's antigen remains unknown. The record has no base qualities; no much larger clone is one base away.

The sequence joins TRBV19 to TRBJ1-2; TRBD1 lines up with 9 middle nucleotides. The sequence was obtained from a human donor in a cohort sampled during active COVID-19. Sequenced: peripheral blood. At the DNA level, the sequence is TGTGCCAGTAGTACACAGGGGGCCGTTGGCTACACCTTC. Translated, this is CASSTQGAVGYTF.